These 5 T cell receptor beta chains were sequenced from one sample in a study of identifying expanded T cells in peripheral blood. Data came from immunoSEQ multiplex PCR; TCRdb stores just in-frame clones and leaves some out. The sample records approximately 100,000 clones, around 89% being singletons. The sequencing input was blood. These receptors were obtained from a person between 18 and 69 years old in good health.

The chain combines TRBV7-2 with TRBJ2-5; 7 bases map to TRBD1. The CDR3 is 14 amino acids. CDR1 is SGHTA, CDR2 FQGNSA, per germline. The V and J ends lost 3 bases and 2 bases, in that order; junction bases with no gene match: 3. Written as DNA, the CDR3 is TGTGCCAGCAGCTTTCTACAGGGGCAAGAGACCCAGTACTTC. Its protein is CASSFLQGQETQYF.

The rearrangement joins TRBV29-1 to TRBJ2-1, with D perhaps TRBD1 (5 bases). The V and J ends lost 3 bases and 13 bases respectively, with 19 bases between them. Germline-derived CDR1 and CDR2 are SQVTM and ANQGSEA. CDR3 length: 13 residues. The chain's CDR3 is CSVEGGTGPNQFF. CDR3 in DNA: TGCAGCGTTGAGGGTGGAACAGGACCGAATCAGTTCTTC.

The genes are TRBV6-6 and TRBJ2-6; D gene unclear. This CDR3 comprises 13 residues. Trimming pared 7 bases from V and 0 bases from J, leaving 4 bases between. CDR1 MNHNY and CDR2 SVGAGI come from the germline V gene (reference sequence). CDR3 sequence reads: CASTDSGANVLTF. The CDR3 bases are TGTGCCAGCACCGACTCTGGGGCCAACGTCCTGACTTTC.

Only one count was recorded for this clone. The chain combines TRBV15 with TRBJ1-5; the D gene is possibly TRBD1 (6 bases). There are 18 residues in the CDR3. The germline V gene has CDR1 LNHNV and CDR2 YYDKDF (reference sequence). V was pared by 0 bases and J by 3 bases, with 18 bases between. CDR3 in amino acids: CATSRDPRQTGYNQPQHF. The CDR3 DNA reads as TGTGCCACCAGCAGAGATCCCCGGCAGACAGGATACAATCAGCCCCAGCATTTT.

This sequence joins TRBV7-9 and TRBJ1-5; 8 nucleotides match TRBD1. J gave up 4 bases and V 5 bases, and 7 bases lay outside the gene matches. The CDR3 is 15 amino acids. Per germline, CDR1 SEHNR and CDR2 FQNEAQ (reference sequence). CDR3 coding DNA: TGTGCCAGCAGCATCGGGACAGGACCAAATCAGCCCCAGCATTTT. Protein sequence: CASSIGTGPNQPQHF.